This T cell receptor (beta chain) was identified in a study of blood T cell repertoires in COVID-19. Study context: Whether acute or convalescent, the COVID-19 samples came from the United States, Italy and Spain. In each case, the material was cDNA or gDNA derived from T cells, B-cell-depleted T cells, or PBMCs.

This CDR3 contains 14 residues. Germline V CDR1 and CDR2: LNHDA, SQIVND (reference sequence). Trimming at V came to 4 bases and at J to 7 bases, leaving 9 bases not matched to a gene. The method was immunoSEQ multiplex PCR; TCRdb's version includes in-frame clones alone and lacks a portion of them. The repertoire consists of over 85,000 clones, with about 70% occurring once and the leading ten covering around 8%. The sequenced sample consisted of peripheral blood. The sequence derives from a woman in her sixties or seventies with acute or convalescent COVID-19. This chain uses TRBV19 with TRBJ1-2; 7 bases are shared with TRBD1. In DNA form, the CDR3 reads TGTGCCAGTAGTAACAGGGGCGTTGGACGTGGCTACACCTTC. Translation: CASSNRGVGRGYTF.